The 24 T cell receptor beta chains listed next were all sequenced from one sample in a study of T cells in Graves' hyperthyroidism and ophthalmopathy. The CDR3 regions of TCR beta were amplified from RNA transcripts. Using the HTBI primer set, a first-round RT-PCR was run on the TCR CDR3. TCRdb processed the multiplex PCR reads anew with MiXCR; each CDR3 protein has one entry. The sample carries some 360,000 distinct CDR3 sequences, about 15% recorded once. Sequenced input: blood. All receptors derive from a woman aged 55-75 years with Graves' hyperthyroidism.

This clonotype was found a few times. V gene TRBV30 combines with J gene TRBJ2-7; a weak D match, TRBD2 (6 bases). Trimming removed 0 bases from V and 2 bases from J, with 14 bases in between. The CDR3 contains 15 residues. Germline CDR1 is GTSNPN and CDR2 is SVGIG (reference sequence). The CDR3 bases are TGTGCCTGGAGTGTACGGGGGTCCTCCCCCTACGAGCAGTACTTC. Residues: CAWSVRGSSPYEQYF.

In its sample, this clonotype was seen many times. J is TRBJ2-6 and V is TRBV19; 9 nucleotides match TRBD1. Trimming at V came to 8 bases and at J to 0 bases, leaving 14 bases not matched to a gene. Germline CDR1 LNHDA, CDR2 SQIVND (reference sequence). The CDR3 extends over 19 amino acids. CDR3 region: CASAFRTGAVLSGANVLTF. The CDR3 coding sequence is TGTGCCAGTGCCTTCAGGACAGGGGCCGTCCTCTCTGGGGCCAACGTCCTGACTTTC.

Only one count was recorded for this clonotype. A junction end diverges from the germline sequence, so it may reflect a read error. CDR3 DNA sequence: TGTGCCAGCAGCCAAGAAGGCGGAAATAGCAATCAGCCCCAGCATTTT. Its translation: CASSQEGGNSNQPQHF. The chain couples TRBV4-1 to TRBJ1-5, with D uncertain. The CDR3 is made up of 16 amino acids. Per germline, CDR1 MGHRA and CDR2 YSYEKL.

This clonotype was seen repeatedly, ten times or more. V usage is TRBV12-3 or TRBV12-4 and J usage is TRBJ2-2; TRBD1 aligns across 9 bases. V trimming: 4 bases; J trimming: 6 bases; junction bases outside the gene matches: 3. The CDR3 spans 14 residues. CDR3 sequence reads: CASSWDRVSGELFF. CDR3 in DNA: TGTGCCAGCAGTTGGGACAGGGTTTCCGGGGAGCTGTTTTTT.

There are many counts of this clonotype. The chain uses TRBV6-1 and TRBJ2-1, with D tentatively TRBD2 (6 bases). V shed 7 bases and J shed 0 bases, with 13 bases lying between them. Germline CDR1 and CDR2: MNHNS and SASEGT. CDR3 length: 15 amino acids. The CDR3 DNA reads TGTGCCAGCACCCTTGGGAGGAGCTCCTACAATGAGCAGTTCTTC. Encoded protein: CASTLGRSSYNEQFF.

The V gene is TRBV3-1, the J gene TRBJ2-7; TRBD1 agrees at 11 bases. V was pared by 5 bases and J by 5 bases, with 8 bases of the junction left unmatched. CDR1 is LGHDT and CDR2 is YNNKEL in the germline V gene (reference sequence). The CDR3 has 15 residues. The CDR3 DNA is TGTGCCAGCAGCGCAGGGACAGGGGGACCGGACGAGCAGTACTTC. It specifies CASSAGTGGPDEQYF.

CDR3 nucleotide sequence: TGTGCCAGTAGTTGGCAGAGCAATCAGCCCCAGCATTTT. Its protein is CASSWQSNQPQHF. The V and J genes are TRBV19 and TRBJ1-5, with D unresolved. V lost 5 bases, J lost 1 base, and 6 bases lay in between. The CDR3 loop spans 13 amino acids. Germline loops: CDR1 LNHDA, CDR2 SQIVND (reference sequence).

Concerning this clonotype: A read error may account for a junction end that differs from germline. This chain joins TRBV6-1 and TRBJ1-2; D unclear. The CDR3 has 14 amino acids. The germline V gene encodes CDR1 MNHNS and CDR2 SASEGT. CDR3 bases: TGTACCAGCAGTGAACCTGGACTTAACTATGGCTACACCTTC. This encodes CTSSEPGLNYGYTF.

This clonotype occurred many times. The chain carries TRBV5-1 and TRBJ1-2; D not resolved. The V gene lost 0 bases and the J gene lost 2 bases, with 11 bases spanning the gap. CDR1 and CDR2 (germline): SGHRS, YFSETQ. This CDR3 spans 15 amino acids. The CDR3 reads CASSLDPASNYGYTF. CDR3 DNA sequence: TGCGCCAGCAGCTTGGATCCGGCCTCCAACTATGGCTACACCTTC.

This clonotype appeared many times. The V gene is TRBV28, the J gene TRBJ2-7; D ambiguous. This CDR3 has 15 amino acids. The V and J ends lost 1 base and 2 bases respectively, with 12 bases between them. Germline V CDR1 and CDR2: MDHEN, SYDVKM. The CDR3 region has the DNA TGTGCCAGCAGTTTATCAGGCTCTAGTACCTACGAGCAGTACTTC. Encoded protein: CASSLSGSSTYEQYF.

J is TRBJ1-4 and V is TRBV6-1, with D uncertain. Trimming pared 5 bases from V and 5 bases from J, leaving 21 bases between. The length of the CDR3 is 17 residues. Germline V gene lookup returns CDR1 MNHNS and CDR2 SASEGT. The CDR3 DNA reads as TGTGCCAGCAGTCACAAGAGACTACAGCTTACGAATGAAAAACTGTTTTTT. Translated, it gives CASSHKRLQLTNEKLFF.

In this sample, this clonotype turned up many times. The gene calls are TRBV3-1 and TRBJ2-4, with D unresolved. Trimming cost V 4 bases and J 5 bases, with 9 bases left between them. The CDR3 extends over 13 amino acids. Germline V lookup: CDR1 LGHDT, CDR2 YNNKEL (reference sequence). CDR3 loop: CASSPLGQNIQYF. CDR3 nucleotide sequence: TGTGCCAGCAGCCCACTGGGTCAAAACATTCAGTACTTC.

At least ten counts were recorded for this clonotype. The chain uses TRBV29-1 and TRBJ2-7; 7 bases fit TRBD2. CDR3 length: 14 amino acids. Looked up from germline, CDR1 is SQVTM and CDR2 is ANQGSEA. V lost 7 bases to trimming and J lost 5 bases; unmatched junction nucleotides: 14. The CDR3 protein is CSARLAGRRNEQYF. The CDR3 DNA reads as TGCAGCGCCAGACTAGCCGGACGTAGAAACGAGCAGTACTTC.

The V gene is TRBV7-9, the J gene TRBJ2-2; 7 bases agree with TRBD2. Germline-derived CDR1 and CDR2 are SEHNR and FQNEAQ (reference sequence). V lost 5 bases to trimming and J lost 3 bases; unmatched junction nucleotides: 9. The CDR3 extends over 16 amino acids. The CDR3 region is CASSMRLAEHTGELFF. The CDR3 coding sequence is TGTGCCAGCAGCATGAGACTAGCTGAACACACCGGGGAGCTGTTTTTT.

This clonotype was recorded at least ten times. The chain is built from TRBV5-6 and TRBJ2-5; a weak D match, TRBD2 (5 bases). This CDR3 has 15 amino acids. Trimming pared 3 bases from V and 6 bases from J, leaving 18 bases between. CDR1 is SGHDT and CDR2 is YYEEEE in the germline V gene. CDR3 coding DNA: TGTGCCAGCAGCTATCCTAGCATCCAGAAGCAGACCCAGTACTTC. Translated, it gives CASSYPSIQKQTQYF.

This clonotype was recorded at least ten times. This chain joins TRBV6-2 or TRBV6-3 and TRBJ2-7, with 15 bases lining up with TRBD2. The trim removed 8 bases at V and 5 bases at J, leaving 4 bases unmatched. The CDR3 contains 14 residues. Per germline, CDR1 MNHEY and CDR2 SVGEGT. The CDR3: CASLGTSGRNEQYF. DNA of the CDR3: TGTGCCAGCCTGGGGACTAGCGGGAGGAACGAGCAGTACTTC.

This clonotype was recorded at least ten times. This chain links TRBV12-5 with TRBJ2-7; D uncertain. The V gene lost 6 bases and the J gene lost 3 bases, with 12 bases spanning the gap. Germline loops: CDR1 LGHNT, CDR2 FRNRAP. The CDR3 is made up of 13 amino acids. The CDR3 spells CASGSTRIYEQYF. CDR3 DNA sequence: TGTGCTAGTGGATCGACACGGATCTACGAGCAGTACTTC.

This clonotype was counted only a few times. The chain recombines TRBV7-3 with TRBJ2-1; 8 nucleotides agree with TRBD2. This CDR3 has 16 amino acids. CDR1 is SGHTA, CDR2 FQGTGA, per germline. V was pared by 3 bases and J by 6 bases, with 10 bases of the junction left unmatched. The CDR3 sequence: CASSLDGNSGTNEQFF. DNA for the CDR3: TGTGCCAGCAGCTTGGATGGAAATAGCGGGACCAATGAGCAGTTCTTC.

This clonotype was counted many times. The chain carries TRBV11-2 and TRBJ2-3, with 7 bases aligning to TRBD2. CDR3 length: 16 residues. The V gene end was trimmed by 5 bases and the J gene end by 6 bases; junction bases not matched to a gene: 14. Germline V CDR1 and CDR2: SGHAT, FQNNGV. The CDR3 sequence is CASSLGGAGDSDTQYF. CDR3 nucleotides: TGTGCCAGCAGCCTTGGGGGTGCGGGAGATTCGGATACGCAGTATTTT.

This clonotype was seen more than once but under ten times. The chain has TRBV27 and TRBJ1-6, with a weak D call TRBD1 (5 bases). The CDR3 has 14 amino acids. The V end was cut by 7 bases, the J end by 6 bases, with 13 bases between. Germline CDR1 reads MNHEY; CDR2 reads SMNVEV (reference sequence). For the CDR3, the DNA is TGTGCCAGCACACCGAGACAGCCTAATTCACCCCTCCACTTT. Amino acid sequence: CASTPRQPNSPLHF.

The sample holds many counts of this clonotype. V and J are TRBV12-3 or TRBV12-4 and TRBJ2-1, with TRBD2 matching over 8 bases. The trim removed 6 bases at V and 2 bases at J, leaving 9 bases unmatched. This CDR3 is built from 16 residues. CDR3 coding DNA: TGTGCCAGCAGCTTACTAGCGGCCGTACCCTACAATGAGCAGTTCTTC. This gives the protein CASSLLAAVPYNEQFF.

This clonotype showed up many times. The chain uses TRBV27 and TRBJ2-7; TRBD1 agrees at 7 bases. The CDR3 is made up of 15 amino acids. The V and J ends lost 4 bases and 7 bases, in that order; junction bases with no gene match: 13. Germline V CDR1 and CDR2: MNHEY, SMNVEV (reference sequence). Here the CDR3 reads CASSYPGGGLREQYF. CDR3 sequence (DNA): TGTGCCAGCAGTTACCCAGGGGGTGGCCTTAGGGAGCAGTACTTC.

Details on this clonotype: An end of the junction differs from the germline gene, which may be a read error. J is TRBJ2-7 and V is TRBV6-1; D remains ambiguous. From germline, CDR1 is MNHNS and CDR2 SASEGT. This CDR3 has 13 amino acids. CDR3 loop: CASSQDSGYEQYF. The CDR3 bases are TGCGCCAGCAGCCAAGACTCCGGCTACGAGCAGTACTTC.

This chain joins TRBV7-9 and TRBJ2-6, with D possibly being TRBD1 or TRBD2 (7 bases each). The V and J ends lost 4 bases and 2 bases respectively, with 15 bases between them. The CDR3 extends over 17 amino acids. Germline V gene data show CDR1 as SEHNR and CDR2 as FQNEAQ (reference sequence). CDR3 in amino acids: CASSYPRGGTGANVLTF. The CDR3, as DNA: TGTGCCAGCAGCTACCCCAGGGGGGGGACTGGGGCCAACGTCCTGACTTTC.